The following is a T cell receptor (beta chain) sequence with its context. Its antigen remains unknown. Profiled with immunoSEQ multiplex PCR; TCRdb holds only in-frame clones, not every one. In the table there are about 2.2 million clones, about 94% of which are singletons. The sample comes from a study of shared clonotypes between healthy human individuals. Germline assignment: CDR1 GTSNPN and CDR2 SVGIG (reference sequence). V lost 7 bases to trimming and J lost 3 bases, with 16 bases between them. CDR3 length equals 13 residues. CD45RO-negative, CCR7-selected cells formed the naive CD8 fraction, which excluded terminally differentiated effector memory CD45RA+ cells. Overall study results and limits: Among donors, clonotype sharing was expected to be affected by sequencing depth.

The specimen was naive CD8+ T cells from PBMCs. This sequence was found in a man between 18 and 35 years old in good health. Some clones in this sample may be carry-over from other donors' samples. The chain links TRBV30 to TRBJ2-7; D is perhaps TRBD2 (6 bases). The CDR3 here is CASDRDSFYEQYF. The CDR3 DNA is TGTGCCTCAGACCGGGACTCCTTCTACGAGCAGTACTTC. The entire variable domain, with the rest obtained from reference TRBV30 and TRBJ2-7, is as follows: SQTIHQWPATLVQPVGSPLSLECTVEGTSNPNLYWYRQAAGRGLQLLFYSVGIGQISSEVPQNLSASRPQDRQFILSSKKLLLSDSGFYLCASDRDSFYEQYFGPGTRLTVT.